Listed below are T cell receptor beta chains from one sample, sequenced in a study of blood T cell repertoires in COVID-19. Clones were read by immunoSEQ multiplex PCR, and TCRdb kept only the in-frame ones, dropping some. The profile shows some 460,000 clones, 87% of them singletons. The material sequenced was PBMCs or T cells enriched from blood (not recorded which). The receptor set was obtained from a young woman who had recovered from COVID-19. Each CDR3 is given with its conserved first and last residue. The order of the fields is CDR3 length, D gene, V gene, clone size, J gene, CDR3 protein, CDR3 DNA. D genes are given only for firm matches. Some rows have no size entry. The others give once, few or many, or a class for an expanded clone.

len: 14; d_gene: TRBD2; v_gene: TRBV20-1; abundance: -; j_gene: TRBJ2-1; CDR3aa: CSASRLADYNEQFF; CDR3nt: TGCAGTGCTAGTCGGCTAGCGGACTACAATGAGCAGTTCTTC
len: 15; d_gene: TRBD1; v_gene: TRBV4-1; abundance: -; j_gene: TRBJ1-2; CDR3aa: CASSPRQGAGYGYTF; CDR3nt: TGCGCCAGCAGCCCCCGACAGGGGGCGGGCTATGGCTACACCTTC
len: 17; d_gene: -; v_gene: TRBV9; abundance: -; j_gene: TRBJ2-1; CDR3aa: CASTHTSLTGSYNEQFF; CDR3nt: TGTGCCAGCACCCATACAAGCCTGACAGGCTCCTACAATGAGCAGTTCTTC
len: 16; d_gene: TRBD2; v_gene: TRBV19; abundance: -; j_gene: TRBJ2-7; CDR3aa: CASSIGRGGGPYEQYF; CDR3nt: TGTGCCAGTAGTATTGGTCGCGGGGGGGGCCCATACGAGCAGTACTTC
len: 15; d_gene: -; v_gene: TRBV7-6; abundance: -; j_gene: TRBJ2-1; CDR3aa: CASSSTGRSYNEQFF; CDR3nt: TGTGCCAGCAGCTCAACGGGGAGGTCATACAATGAGCAGTTCTTC
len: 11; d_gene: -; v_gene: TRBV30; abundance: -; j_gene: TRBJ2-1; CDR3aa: CAWSADNEQFF; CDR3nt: TGTGCCTGGAGTGCAGATAATGAGCAGTTCTTC
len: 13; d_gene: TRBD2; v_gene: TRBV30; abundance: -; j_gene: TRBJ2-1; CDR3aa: CAWTLSGLRTPVF; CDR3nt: TGTGCCTGGACCCTCTCGGGACTAAGAACTCCGGTCTTC
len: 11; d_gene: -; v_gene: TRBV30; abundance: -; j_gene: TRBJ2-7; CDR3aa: CAQGQAYEQYF; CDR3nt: TGTGCCCAGGGCCAGGCCTACGAGCAGTACTTC
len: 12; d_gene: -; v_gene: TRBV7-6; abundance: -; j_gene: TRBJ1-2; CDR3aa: CAVGGYNYGYTF; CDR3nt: TGTGCCGTGGGGGGGTATAACTATGGCTACACCTTC
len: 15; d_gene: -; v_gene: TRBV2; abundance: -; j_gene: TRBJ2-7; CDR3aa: CASSSSGGSSYEQYF; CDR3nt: -
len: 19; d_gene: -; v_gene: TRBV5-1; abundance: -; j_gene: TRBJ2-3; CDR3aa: CASSLVGPGLRVSTDTQYF; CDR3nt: TGCGCCAGCAGCTTGGTGGGCCCGGGACTTCGCGTAAGCACAGATACGCAGTATTTT
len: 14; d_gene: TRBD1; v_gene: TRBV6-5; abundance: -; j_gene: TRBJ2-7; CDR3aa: CASRSRQGADEQYF; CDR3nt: TGTGCCAGCAGATCCAGACAGGGGGCGGACGAGCAGTACTTC
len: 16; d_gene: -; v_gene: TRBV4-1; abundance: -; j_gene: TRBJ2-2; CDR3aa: CASSQPGQKLSGELFF; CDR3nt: TGCGCCAGCAGCCAACCCGGACAGAAGTTGTCCGGGGAGCTGTTTTTT
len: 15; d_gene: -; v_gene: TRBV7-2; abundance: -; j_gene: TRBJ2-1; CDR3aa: CASSLEQVIITEQFF; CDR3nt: TGTGCCAGCAGCTTAGAACAGGTGATAATTACTGAGCAGTTCTTC
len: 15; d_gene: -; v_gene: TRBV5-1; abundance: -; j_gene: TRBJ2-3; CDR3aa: CASSPQEGATDTQYF; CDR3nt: TGCGCCAGCAGCCCCCAGGAGGGGGCGACAGATACGCAGTATTTT
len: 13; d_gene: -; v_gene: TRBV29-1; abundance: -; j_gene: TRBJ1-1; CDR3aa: CSVGGQSNTEAFF; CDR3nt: TGCAGCGTTGGAGGACAGAGTAACACTGAAGCTTTCTTT
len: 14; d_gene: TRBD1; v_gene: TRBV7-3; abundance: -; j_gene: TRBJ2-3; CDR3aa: CASSLTGGEDTQYF; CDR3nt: TGTGCCAGCAGCCTGACAGGGGGGGAAGATACGCAGTATTTT
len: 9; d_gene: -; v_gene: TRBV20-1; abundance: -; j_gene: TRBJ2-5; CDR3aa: CTVVGAQYF; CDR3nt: TGCACAGTGGTCGGGGCCCAGTACTTC
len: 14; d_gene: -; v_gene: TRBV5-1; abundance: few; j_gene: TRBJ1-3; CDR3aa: CASRVTIAGNTIYF; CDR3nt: TGCGCCAGCAGGGTGACAATTGCTGGAAACACCATATATTTT
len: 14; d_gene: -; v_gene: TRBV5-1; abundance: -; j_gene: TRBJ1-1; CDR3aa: CASSQGSMNTEAFF; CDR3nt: TGCGCCAGCAGCCAGGGGTCCATGAACACTGAAGCTTTCTTT
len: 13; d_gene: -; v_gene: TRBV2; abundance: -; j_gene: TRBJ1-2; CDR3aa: CASTLSGAYGYTF; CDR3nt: TGTGCCAGCACCCTAAGTGGAGCCTATGGCTACACCTTC
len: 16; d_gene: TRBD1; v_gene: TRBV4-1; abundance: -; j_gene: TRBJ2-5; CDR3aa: CASSQPGQGGRETQYF; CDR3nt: TGCGCCAGCAGCCAACCCGGACAGGGAGGCCGAGAGACCCAGTACTTC
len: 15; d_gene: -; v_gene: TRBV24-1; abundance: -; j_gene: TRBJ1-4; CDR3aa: CATSDGGDTNEKLFF; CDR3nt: TGTGCCACCAGTGACGGAGGTGATACTAATGAAAAACTGTTTTTT
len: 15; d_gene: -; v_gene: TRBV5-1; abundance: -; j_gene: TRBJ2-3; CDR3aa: CASSLGAANTDTQYF; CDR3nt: TGCGCCAGCAGCTTGGGGGCAGCCAACACAGATACGCAGTATTTT
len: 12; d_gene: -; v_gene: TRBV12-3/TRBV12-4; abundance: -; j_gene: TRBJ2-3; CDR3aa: CASSPSTDTQYF; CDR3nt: TGTGCCAGCAGTCCGAGCACAGATACGCAGTATTTT
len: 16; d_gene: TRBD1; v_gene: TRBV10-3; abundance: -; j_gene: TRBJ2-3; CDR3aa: CAISELRTGGADTQYF; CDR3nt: TGTGCCATCAGTGAACTGAGGACAGGGGGGGCAGATACGCAGTATTTT
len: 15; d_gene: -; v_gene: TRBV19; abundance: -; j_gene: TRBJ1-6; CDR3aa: CASSIVGQRNSPLHF; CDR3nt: TGTGCCAGTAGTATAGTCGGACAGAGAAATTCACCCCTCCACTTT
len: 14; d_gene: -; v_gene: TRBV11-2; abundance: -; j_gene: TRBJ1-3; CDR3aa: CASSLDRAGNTIYF; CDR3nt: TGTGCCAGCAGCTTAGACAGGGCTGGAAACACCATATATTTT
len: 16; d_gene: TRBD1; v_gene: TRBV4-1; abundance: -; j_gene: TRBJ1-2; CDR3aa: CASSQQWGQGANGYTF; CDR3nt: TGCGCCAGCAGCCAACAATGGGGACAGGGGGCTAATGGCTACACCTTC